These 22 T cell receptor beta chains originate from one sample sequenced in a study of cytomegalovirus exposure and HLA in healthy donors. In the PCR, 60 Vbeta and 13 Jbeta primers were used. The repertoire was sequenced with immunoSEQ multiplex PCR; TCRdb's copy has only in-frame clones and lacks some. The sample contains around 140,000 clones, roughly 8.8% of which appear only once. Sequencing input: PBMCs. The receptors were sampled from a woman between 40 and 50 years old in good health and CMV-seropositive.

This clone was seen only a few times. This chain joins TRBV7-9 and TRBJ2-5, with TRBD2 identical over 8 bases. The last part of the DNA fits TRBJ2-7 better; the J call may be wrong. CDR3 size: 14 residues. Germline loops: CDR1 SEHNR, CDR2 FQNEAQ (reference sequence). The CDR3 spells CASSFGGAQDEQYF. The CDR3, as DNA: TGTGCCAGCAGCTTCGGGGGGGCCCAAGACGAGCAGTACTTC.

The rearrangement joins TRBV11-2 to TRBJ2-4; TRBD2 might be the D (5 bases). CDR1 and CDR2 (germline): SGHAT, FQNNGV. Trimming pared 0 bases from V and 0 bases from J, leaving 6 bases between. This CDR3 is 15 amino acids long. The CDR3 reads CASSLDGLAKNIQYF. The CDR3 bases are TGTGCCAGCAGCTTAGACGGACTAGCCAAAAACATTCAGTACTTC.

The sample holds a few counts of this clone. The chain carries TRBV6-5 and TRBJ1-2, with 8 bases fitting TRBD1. CDR1 is MNHEY and CDR2 is SVGAGI in the germline V gene. V shed 7 bases, J shed 9 bases, and the junction held 7 bases outside the gene matches. The CDR3 has 12 amino acids. The CDR3 region is CASKQGAGSYTF. The CDR3 coding sequence is TGTGCCAGCAAGCAGGGGGCTGGAAGCTACACCTTC.

The rearrangement uses TRBV4-3 and TRBJ1-2, with 8 bases fitting TRBD1. This CDR3 comprises 13 residues. V lost 5 bases, J lost 4 bases, and 3 bases stayed unmatched. CDR1 is LGHNA, CDR2 YSLEER, per germline. In nucleotides, the CDR3 is TGCGCCAGCAGCTACGGACAGGGCTATGGCTACACCTTC. This gives the protein CASSYGQGYGYTF.

The V call is TRBV6-4, the J call TRBJ2-5, with TRBD1 matching 11 bases. The CDR3 length is 15 residues. J was trimmed by 5 bases and V by 6 bases; bases with no gene match: 8. Looked up from germline, CDR1 is MRHNA and CDR2 is SNTAGT. DNA of the CDR3: TGTGCCAGCAGCCCTGGACAGGGGGCCGGGGAGACCCAGTACTTC. Translated: CASSPGQGAGETQYF.

This clone was counted only a few times. V usage is TRBV15 and J usage is TRBJ1-2; 10 nucleotides line up with TRBD1. The germline V gene has CDR1 LNHNV and CDR2 YYDKDF (reference sequence). The CDR3 has 15 amino acids. Trimming cost V 1 base and J 8 bases; bases outside gene matches: 7. This CDR3 is CATSRAPGTGEGYTF. CDR3 DNA sequence: TGTGCCACCAGCAGAGCGCCCGGGACAGGGGAAGGCTACACCTTC.

This rearrangement joins TRBV5-4 to TRBJ2-3; D gene unclear. V lost 1 base and J lost 2, with 5 bases in between. Germline assignment: CDR1 SGHNT and CDR2 YYREEE (reference sequence). The CDR3 has 13 amino acids. The CDR3 sequence is CASSLSNTDTQYF. The CDR3 DNA reads as TGTGCCAGCAGCTTGTCCAACACAGATACGCAGTATTTT.

The rearrangement uses TRBV5-4 and TRBJ2-7; TRBD1 is a possible D gene (6 bases). Trimming took off 4 bases at V and 3 bases at J, with 14 bases between the two ends. Germline V CDR1 and CDR2: SGHNT, YYREEE (reference sequence). This CDR3 contains 14 residues. The CDR3 nucleotides are TGTGCCAGCAGCCTGTTAGGGACAAGCTACGAGCAGTACTTC. This codes for CASSLLGTSYEQYF.

The chain joins TRBV6-5 to TRBJ2-5; D unresolved. The closer fit of TRBJ2-7 to the DNA end suggests the J call may be wrong. The CDR3 runs to 14 residues. CDR1 is MNHEY, CDR2 SVGAGI, per germline. The CDR3 protein is CASSSPRDWGEQYF. CDR3 DNA sequence: TGTGCCAGCAGTTCCCCCAGAGACTGGGGCGAGCAGTACTTC.

This clone was observed a few times. The chain links TRBV12-5 to TRBJ2-7; TRBD2 might be the D (6 bases). The CDR3 contains 12 residues. V was shortened by 4 bases and J by 7 bases, with 11 bases between the two germline ends. Germline CDR1 LGHNT, CDR2 FRNRAP. DNA for the CDR3: TGTGCTAGTGGTTGGCCGGGGAGGGAGCAGTACTTC. Translation: CASGWPGREQYF.

The rearrangement links TRBV6-1 to TRBJ2-7; a weak D match, TRBD1 (6 bases). Trimming took off 2 bases at V and 0 bases at J, with 14 bases between the two ends. The CDR3 runs to 16 residues. Germline V lookup: CDR1 MNHNS, CDR2 SASEGT. The CDR3 loop reads CASSEFKGGYSYEQYF. Here the CDR3 DNA reads TGTGCCAGCAGTGAATTTAAAGGGGGTTACTCCTACGAGCAGTACTTC.

A word on this clone: Germline and junction disagree at one end, which may indicate a read error. Other nucleotide sequences from this sample produce the same CDR3. This rearrangement joins TRBV6-1 to TRBJ1-6; TRBD1 might be the D (5 bases). Germline assignment: CDR1 MNHNS and CDR2 SASEGT. This CDR3 contains 17 residues. The CDR3 region has the DNA TGTGCCAGCAGTGAAGCTTTTGGGGGAGGGTTGAGCTCACCCCTACACTTT. Amino acid sequence: CASSEAFGGGLSSPLHF.

V is TRBV6-6 and J is TRBJ2-7; 8 nucleotides match TRBD1. This CDR3 has 14 amino acids. Germline V CDR1 and CDR2: MNHNY, SVGAGI (reference sequence). V lost 6 bases and J lost 8; bases outside the gene matches: 12. DNA for the CDR3: TGTGCCAGCAGCTACGCGGGACAGGAGGACAAGCAGTACTTC. Translated, it gives CASSYAGQEDKQYF.

The genes are TRBV2 and TRBJ2-1; 9 bases are a match to TRBD1. Germline trimming cut 6 bases from V and 4 bases from J; bases unmatched to any gene: 4. The CDR3 has 14 residues. CDR1 SNHLY and CDR2 FYNNEI come from the germline V gene. The CDR3 reads CASRRDRVYNEQFF. CDR3 in DNA: TGTGCCAGCAGACGGGACAGGGTTTACAATGAGCAGTTCTTC.

This clone came up a few times. The chain couples TRBV7-9 to TRBJ2-2; tentative D call: TRBD1 (6 bases). The CDR3 totals 18 residues. V was pared by 5 bases and J by 1 base, with 20 bases between. Germline CDR1 SEHNR, CDR2 FQNEAQ (reference sequence). The CDR3 DNA is TGTGCCAGCAGCGACCCATTTACCGGGACACTGAACACCGGGGAGCTGTTTTTT. Amino acids: CASSDPFTGTLNTGELFF. Supplemented by reference TRBV7-9 and TRBJ2-2, the full variable domain reads DTGVSQNPRHKITKRGQNVTFRCDPISEHNRLYWYRQTLGQGPEFLTYFQNEAQLEKSRLLSDRFSAERPKGSFSTLEIQRTEQGDSAMYLCASSDPFTGTLNTGELFFGEGSRLTVL.

This clone was observed a few times. The J gene is TRBJ2-2, the V gene TRBV11-3; weak D call: TRBD2 (5 bases). The V gene lost 1 base and the J gene lost 3 bases, with 12 bases spanning the gap. Germline assignment: CDR1 SGHNT and CDR2 YENEEA. This CDR3 is 16 amino acids long. As DNA, the CDR3 is TGTGCCAGCAGCTTAGGAGGGTTTGAAGACACCGGGGAGCTGTTTTTT. This gives the protein CASSLGGFEDTGELFF.

This clone has only a few counts. This sequence joins TRBV11-2 and TRBJ1-3; possibly TRBD1 for D (5 bases). This CDR3 contains 14 residues. V was shortened by 5 bases and J by 4 bases, with 12 bases between the two germline ends. The germline gives CDR1 SGHAT, CDR2 FQNNGV. This CDR3 is CASSRIGAGNTIYF. DNA for the CDR3: TGTGCCAGCAGCAGAATAGGGGCCGGAAACACCATATATTTT.

There are many counts of this clone. The chain uses TRBV6-4 and TRBJ2-3; TRBD1 matches at 7 bases. Germline values: CDR1 MRHNA, CDR2 SNTAGT. The ends lost 5 bases at V and 1 base at J; junction bases unmatched: 3. There are 14 residues in the CDR3. CDR3 protein: CASSPDRGTDTQYF. CDR3 nucleotide sequence: TGTGCCAGCAGTCCAGACAGGGGCACAGATACGCAGTATTTT.

The chain couples TRBV10-1 to TRBJ2-1; 14 bases are a match to TRBD2. The CDR3 runs to 14 residues. Germline CDR1 WNHNN, CDR2 SYGVQD (reference sequence). The trim removed 2 bases at V and 15 bases at J, leaving 6 bases unmatched. The CDR3 bases are TGCGCCAGCAGTGAGGGACTAGCGGGGGGCACGCCGTTCTTC. Protein: CASSEGLAGGTPFF.

The rearrangement links TRBV5-1 to TRBJ1-4, with D perhaps TRBD1 (5 bases). V was shortened by 10 bases and J by 0 bases, with 25 bases between the two germline ends. This CDR3 has 18 amino acids. Per germline, CDR1 SGHRS and CDR2 YFSETQ. The CDR3 nucleotides are TGCGCCCAAACTTCTCCGGTGACAGAAAACTCAACTAATGAAAAACTGTTTTTT. The encoded protein is CAQTSPVTENSTNEKLFF.

The chain recombines TRBV7-9 with TRBJ2-1, with 10 nucleotides matching TRBD1. The CDR3 runs 14 residues. Germline-derived CDR1 and CDR2 are SEHNR and FQNEAQ (reference sequence). V shed 5 bases and J 7 bases; nucleotides not matched to a gene: 5. CDR3 nucleotides: TGTGCCAGCAGCCAGCCGGGACAGGGGAATGAGCAGTTCTTC. It specifies CASSQPGQGNEQFF.

Here the CDR3 DNA reads TGTGCCAGCAGCTACCGGACAGGGGGGCCAGATACGCAGTATTTT. Protein: CASSYRTGGPDTQYF. The chain has TRBV11-2 and TRBJ2-3, with 10 bases that match TRBD1. The CDR3 has 15 amino acids. J lost 4 bases, V lost 4 bases, and 5 bases had no gene match. The germline gives CDR1 SGHAT, CDR2 FQNNGV.